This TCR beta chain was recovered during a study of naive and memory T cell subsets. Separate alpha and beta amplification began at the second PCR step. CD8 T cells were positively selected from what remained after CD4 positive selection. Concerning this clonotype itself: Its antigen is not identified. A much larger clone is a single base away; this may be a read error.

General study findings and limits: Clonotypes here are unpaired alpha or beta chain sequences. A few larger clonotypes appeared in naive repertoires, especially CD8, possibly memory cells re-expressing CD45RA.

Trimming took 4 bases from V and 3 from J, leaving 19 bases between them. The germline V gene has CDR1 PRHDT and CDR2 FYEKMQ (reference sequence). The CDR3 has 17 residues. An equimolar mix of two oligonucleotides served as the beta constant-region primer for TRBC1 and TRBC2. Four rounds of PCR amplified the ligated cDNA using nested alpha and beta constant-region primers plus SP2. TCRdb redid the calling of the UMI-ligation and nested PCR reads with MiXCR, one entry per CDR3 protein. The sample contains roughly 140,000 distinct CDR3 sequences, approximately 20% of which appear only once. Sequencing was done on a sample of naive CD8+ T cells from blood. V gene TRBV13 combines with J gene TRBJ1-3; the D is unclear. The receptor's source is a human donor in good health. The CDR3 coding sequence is TGTGCCAGCAGCTCCCAGGCCGGGGAATCAGATGGAAACACCATATATTTT. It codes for CASSSQAGESDGNTIYF.